Listed below are T cell receptor beta chains from one sample, sequenced in a study of CD8+CD57+ T cells in acquired aplastic anemia. MiXCR, run by TCRdb on the reads, gives a single entry per CDR3 protein. The table shows 150,000 to 200,000 distinct CDR3 sequences, with around half occurring only once. Sample: sorted CD4+, CD8+, or CD8+CD57+ T cells (not recorded which) from PBMCs. These receptors were collected from a human donor with aplastic anemia. CDR3s include the opening cysteine and the closing phenylalanine or tryptophan. Each record gives: D gene, V gene, J gene, clone size, CDR3 DNA, CDR3 protein. D genes are given only for firm matches. Clone size is stated in some rows and not others, as once, few, many or a class when expanded.

-	TRBV7-8	TRBJ1-1	-	TGTGCCAGCAGCTTATCTTTCACTGAAGCTTTCTTT	CASSLSFTEAFF
TRBD1	TRBV11-2	TRBJ2-7	-	TGTGCCAGCAGCTTCAGGACAGGGGTACCTCGGGTCGAGCAGTACTTC	CASSFRTGVPRVEQYF
-	TRBV25-1	TRBJ1-5	-	TGTGCCAGCAGCCCTGGTTGGGGTGGCAATCAGCCCCAGCATTTT	CASSPGWGGNQPQHF
-	TRBV20-1	TRBJ2-3	-	TGCAGTGCTAGTAGCGGCGGGACAAGCACAGATACGCAGTATTTT	CSASSGGTSTDTQYF
TRBD2	TRBV4-2	TRBJ2-4	-	TGTGCCAGCAGCCCAAGCGGGACGGAGGTAGCCAAAAACATTCAGTACTTC	CASSPSGTEVAKNIQYF
-	TRBV20-1	TRBJ2-6	-	TGCAGTGCTAGAGCTGGGAGACCAAGCTCTGGGGCCAACGTCCTGACTTTC	CSARAGRPSSGANVLTF
-	TRBV15	TRBJ2-3	many	TGTGCCACCAGCAGAGATGGGGGGGCTAGCACAGATACGCAGTATTTT	CATSRDGGASTDTQYF
TRBD1	TRBV10-3	TRBJ2-7	few	TGTGCCATCACCGAGACAGGGACCACCTACGAGCAGTACTTC	CAITETGTTYEQYF
-	TRBV2	TRBJ1-2	-	TGTGCCAGCAGACCTTCAGGGGCCAGGGGCTATGGCTACACCTTC	CASRPSGARGYGYTF
-	TRBV20-1	TRBJ1-5	-	TGCAGTGCTAGCTTACTCCGCGCGGGGAATCAGCCCCAGCATTTT	CSASLLRAGNQPQHF
-	TRBV9	TRBJ1-1	many	TGTGCCAGCAGCCTTAAGATGAACACTGAAGCTTTCTTT	CASSLKMNTEAFF
-	TRBV7-2	TRBJ2-5	many	TGTGCCAGCAGCCCATTCTTCGGGGAGACCCAGTACTTC	CASSPFFGETQYF
-	TRBV11-1	TRBJ1-2	many	TGTGCCAGCAGCTTAGGGGGCGGCGCCCGAAACCCGCTCGGGTATGGCTACACCTTC	CASSLGGGARNPLGYGYTF
-	TRBV15	TRBJ1-5	-	TGTGCCACCAGCAGAGATAGGGGTGAACATCAGCCCCAGCATTTT	CATSRDRGEHQPQHF
-	TRBV15	TRBJ1-1	-	TGTGCCACCCGGGCAGCCTGGGACACTGAAGCTTTCTTT	CATRAAWDTEAFF
TRBD2	TRBV6-1	TRBJ2-3	many	TGTGCCAGCAGAGTAGCGGGGGTGGTCACAGATACGCAGTATTTT	CASRVAGVVTDTQYF
-	TRBV5-8	TRBJ2-3	many	TGTGCCAGCAGCTTGGACAGGGACTCAGATACGCAGTATTTT	CASSLDRDSDTQYF
-	TRBV20-1	TRBJ2-7	-	TGCAGTGTTAGAGATGGCCCTCGGGGCGAGCAGTACTTC	CSVRDGPRGEQYF
-	TRBV5-6	TRBJ1-5	-	TGTGCCAGCAGCTTCGGTCTGGGCATCAATCAGCCCCAGCATTTT	CASSFGLGINQPQHF
-	TRBV12-3/TRBV12-4	TRBJ1-5	many	TGTGCCAGCAGTTTATCCCCGACCCTACTTAGCAATCAGCCCCAGCATTTT	CASSLSPTLLSNQPQHF
TRBD2	TRBV7-3	TRBJ2-7	-	TGTGCCAGCAGCCCACCGACTAGCGGGAGCTCCTACGAGCAGTACTTC	CASSPPTSGSSYEQYF
-	TRBV7-8	TRBJ2-3	-	TGTGCCAGCAGCTTAGGGCTGGGGCGGGACACAGATACGCAGTATTTT	CASSLGLGRDTDTQYF
-	TRBV7-8	TRBJ1-5	many	TGTGCCAGCAACCCTGCGGGGGGGAATCAGCCCCAGCATTTT	CASNPAGGNQPQHF
-	TRBV6-5	TRBJ2-5	few	TGTGCCAGCAGTTACGAGGGGGGGGCGTACCAAGAGACCCAGTACTTC	CASSYEGGAYQETQYF
-	TRBV5-8	TRBJ2-7	-	TGTGCCAGCACCTTCCTGAATGCCTACGAGCAGTACTTC	CASTFLNAYEQYF
-	TRBV27	TRBJ2-3	-	TGTGCCAGCACAGACAGGAGCACAGATACGCAGTATTTT	CASTDRSTDTQYF
-	TRBV7-9	TRBJ2-7	-	TGTGCCAGCAGCCACATGGGGGGCGAGCAGTACTTC	CASSHMGGEQYF
TRBD1	TRBV7-6	TRBJ2-1	-	TGTGCCAGCAGCTTGAGGCCGGGACAGGATGGTGCGGGGCCCAATGAGCAGTTCTTC	CASSLRPGQDGAGPNEQFF
-	TRBV7-2	TRBJ1-2	many	TGTGCCAGCAGCTTAGAGTGGGACCATGGCTACACCTTC	CASSLEWDHGYTF
TRBD1	TRBV20-1	TRBJ2-7	once	TGCAGTGCACGGACAGGGCCCGAGCAGTACTTC	CSARTGPEQYF
-	TRBV25-1	TRBJ1-1	-	TGTGCCAGCAGTGAATATCCCGTCTCTGAAGCTTTCTTT	CASSEYPVSEAFF
TRBD2	TRBV4-3	TRBJ2-1	-	TGCGCCAGCAGCCAAGATGGACTAGCGGGGAAGGAGCAGTTCTTC	CASSQDGLAGKEQFF
-	TRBV7-8	TRBJ2-3	many	TGTGCCAGCAGCTTGTCAGTACAGGGAGGCACAGATACGCAGTATTTT	CASSLSVQGGTDTQYF
TRBD2	TRBV7-8	TRBJ2-7	-	TGTGCCAGCAGCTTATCCTACGGCGGGGGCTACGAGCAGTACTTC	CASSLSYGGGYEQYF
-	TRBV2	TRBJ2-2	-	TGTGCCAGCAAGGCCGGGGAGCTGTTTTTT	CASKAGELFF
TRBD2	TRBV10-3	TRBJ2-1	-	TGTGCCATCGGCGGGACTAGCGGATACAATGAGCAGTTCTTC	CAIGGTSGYNEQFF
-	TRBV7-9	TRBJ2-7	-	TGTGCCAGCAGCTTAGACGGGCACTACGAGCAGTACTTC	CASSLDGHYEQYF
-	TRBV7-6	TRBJ1-1	many	TGTGCCAGCAGCTTAGCCTCTACCCCCCGAGGGACTGAAGCTTTCTTT	CASSLASTPRGTEAFF
TRBD1	TRBV6-2/TRBV6-3	TRBJ1-6	-	TGTGCCAGCAGTTTCCCGACAGGGGGCTTTTCACCCCTCCACTTT	CASSFPTGGFSPLHF
-	TRBV2	TRBJ2-1	many	TGTGCCAGCAGTTTAGGGGATGAGCAGTTCTTC	CASSLGDEQFF
-	TRBV3-1	TRBJ2-2	few	TGTGCCAGCAGCCACGCGGTGGGGACCGGGGAGCTGTTTTTT	CASSHAVGTGELFF
TRBD1	TRBV2	TRBJ1-1	many	TGTGCCAGCAGTCGACAGGGCAACACTGAAGCTTTCTTT	CASSRQGNTEAFF
TRBD1	TRBV19	TRBJ2-1	many	TGTGCCAGTAAATCGGACAGGGACAATGAGCAGTTCTTC	CASKSDRDNEQFF
-	TRBV5-4	TRBJ1-1	many	TGTGCCAGCAGCTTGGACAGTGTGAACACTGAAGCTTTCTTT	CASSLDSVNTEAFF
-	TRBV2	TRBJ1-6	-	TGTGCCAGCAGTGGGCAAGGACGGGTGACTAATTCGCTCCTCCACTTT	CASSGQGRVTNSLLHF
-	TRBV28	TRBJ1-5	few	TGTGCCAGCAGTCCCCCGCTGAGGGGGAGGAATCAGCCCCAGCATTTT	CASSPPLRGRNQPQHF
-	TRBV24-1	TRBJ2-1	once	TGTGCCACCAGTGATCTGAGCAATGAGCAGTTCTTC	CATSDLSNEQFF
-	TRBV7-3	TRBJ2-5	-	TGTGCCAGCAACCATGGACAAGAGACCCAGTACTTC	CASNHGQETQYF
-	TRBV7-9	TRBJ1-1	many	TGTGCCAGCAGCCTACCCTCTACAACTGAAGCTTTCTTT	CASSLPSTTEAFF
-	TRBV19	TRBJ1-5	-	TGTGCCAGTAGTATGGACTGGCAGCCCCAGCATTTT	CASSMDWQPQHF
-	TRBV5-4	TRBJ2-6	many	TGTGCCAGCAGCCTCAAGCGGGCAGGGGCAGGGGCCAACGTCCTGACTTTC	CASSLKRAGAGANVLTF
-	TRBV2	TRBJ2-7	many	TGTGCCAGCATTAGCTACGAGCAGTACTTC	CASISYEQYF
-	TRBV19	TRBJ1-1	-	TGTGCCAGTCTTCACAGGACAGTCCTGAACACTGAAGCTTTCTTT	CASLHRTVLNTEAFF
TRBD2	TRBV19	TRBJ2-7	many	TGTGCCAGTAGCCGCGCGGGGGGGGGTCGACACACCTACGAGCAGTACTTC	CASSRAGGGRHTYEQYF
TRBD2	TRBV3-1	TRBJ2-2	few	TGTGCCAGCAGCCGCGGGGGGGCAACCGGGGAGCTGTTTTTT	CASSRGGATGELFF
-	TRBV29-1	TRBJ2-1	few	TGCAGCGTTGAGTCGCCTGCCGTCTACAATGAGCAGTTCTTC	CSVESPAVYNEQFF
-	TRBV15	TRBJ1-1	many	TGTGCCACCAGCAGAGAGGTGAGGGTTTTGAACACTGAAGCTTTCTTT	CATSREVRVLNTEAFF
-	TRBV20-1	TRBJ2-5	many	TGCAGTGCTAGAGACCATCGTAGTTTCCCCAACCAAGAGACCCAGTACTTC	CSARDHRSFPNQETQYF
-	TRBV9	TRBJ1-6	many	TGTGCCAGCAGCGTAGGGGAGGGGCGGCCGGATATCCCCCTCCACTTT	CASSVGEGRPDIPLHF
TRBD2	TRBV20-1	TRBJ2-5	few	TGCAGTGCTAGATGGGGGTGGACTAGCGCCTACCAAGAGACCCAGTGCTTC	CSARWGWTSAYQETQCF